This is a list of T cell receptor beta chains from one sample in a study of long-term antiretroviral therapy in people with HIV. Assay used: immunoSEQ multiplex PCR; TCRdb lists only in-frame clones, some missing. This table has 20,000 to 25,000 clones, around three quarters appearing once. Sample: unsorted PBMCs, taken 1.2 years after starting antiretroviral therapy. The receptors derive from a woman in her forties with HIV. CDR3s include the opening cysteine and the closing phenylalanine or tryptophan. D genes are given only for firm matches. Some rows mark clone size as missing; the rest say once, few, many or name a class of expanded clone.

v_gene	d_gene	j_gene	abundance	CDR3nt	CDR3aa
TRBV19	TRBD1	TRBJ1-2	-	TGTGCCAGTAGTATAATCGGAGGGGGCGCACTCAACTATGGCTACACCTTC	CASSIIGGGALNYGYTF
TRBV7-2	-	TRBJ1-5	-	TGTGCCAGCAGCCCAGACCTTATCCAGCCCCAGCATTTT	CASSPDLIQPQHF
TRBV27	TRBD1	TRBJ2-5	-	TGTGCCAGCAGTTGGACAGGGGAGGTGACCCAGTACTTC	CASSWTGEVTQYF
TRBV7-2	-	TRBJ2-1	-	TGTGCCAGCAGGCTCCGGGACAACTCCTACAATGAGCAGTTCTTC	CASRLRDNSYNEQFF
TRBV5-6	-	TRBJ1-2	few	TGTGCCAGCAGCTCAGGACAAGCAATATCCACCTTC	CASSSGQAISTF
TRBV4-2	-	TRBJ2-7	-	TGTGCCAGCAGCCAAGAAGAGAGTAGCGGCTCCTACGAGCAGTACTTC	CASSQEESSGSYEQYF
TRBV7-9	TRBD2	TRBJ2-1	-	TGTGCCAGCAGCCCTCTCGGGGGGGATGAGCAGTTCTTC	CASSPLGGDEQFF
TRBV15	TRBD1	TRBJ1-2	-	TGTGCCACCAACGAGGGGGCAGGGGGCCTCTATGGCTACACCTTC	CATNEGAGGLYGYTF
TRBV2	-	TRBJ1-2	once	TGTGCCAGCACCGCGGTGGCTAACTATGGCTACACCTTC	CASTAVANYGYTF
TRBV5-1	-	TRBJ2-4	-	TGCGCCAGCAGCTTGGAGGGGGGGGAGCGGTCCATTCAGTACTTC	CASSLEGGERSIQYF
TRBV19	-	TRBJ1-2	-	TGTGCCAGTAGTATTCAAGGGGCAGGGGTGAACTATGGCTACACCTTC	CASSIQGAGVNYGYTF
TRBV27	-	TRBJ2-1	-	TGTGCCAGCAGTTTACTACTTTGGCATGAGCAGTTCTTC	CASSLLLWHEQFF
TRBV30	-	TRBJ1-1	-	TGTGCCTGGAGTGTACAGGGGAACACTGAAGCTTTCTTT	CAWSVQGNTEAFF
TRBV5-4	TRBD2	TRBJ2-1	-	TGTGCCAGCAGCTTGGAAGGGAGGGCCTTGTTTAGTGAGCAGTTCTTC	CASSLEGRALFSEQFF
TRBV6-5	-	TRBJ2-7	-	TGTGCCAGCAGTTACGGGGAAAGGTACGAGCAGTACTTC	CASSYGERYEQYF
TRBV7-9	-	TRBJ1-2	few	TGTGCCAGCAGCAACGGACACCGGGGTGGTGGCTACACCTTC	CASSNGHRGGGYTF
TRBV15	-	TRBJ2-3	once	TGTGCCACCACCCCCGGGCGGAGCAACACAGATACGCAGTATTTT	CATTPGRSNTDTQYF
TRBV15	-	TRBJ2-1	-	TGTGCCACCAGCAGTGATGAACGCGGACAGTCGGCCTCCTACAATGAGCAGTTCTTC	CATSSDERGQSASYNEQFF
TRBV30	-	TRBJ2-4	-	TGTGCCTGGAGTCCGGGTGGAAAGGGAAACATTCAGTACTTC	CAWSPGGKGNIQYF
TRBV5-1	-	TRBJ1-2	-	TGCGCCAGCAGCCCCGACAACGGGTACTATGGCTACACCTTC	CASSPDNGYYGYTF
TRBV11-2	-	TRBJ1-6	-	TGTGCCAGCAGCTTTCCCTTGGATGGACAGAATTTTTATAATTCACCCCTCCACTTT	CASSFPLDGQNFYNSPLHF
TRBV29-1	-	TRBJ1-2	-	TGCAGCGTTGGAGAGACCTATGGCTACACCTTC	CSVGETYGYTF
TRBV14	TRBD2	TRBJ2-7	-	TGTGCCAGCAGCCACGGGACGGGGGGGTACTACGAGCAGTACTTC	CASSHGTGGYYEQYF
TRBV12-5	-	TRBJ1-2	-	TGTGCTAGTGGCCCCCAAGTGGGGAGGAGGTATGGCTACACCTTC	CASGPQVGRRYGYTF
TRBV30	-	TRBJ1-5	-	TGTGCCTGGAGTGTACGAGGCAGGGTGCAACATCAGCCCCAGCATTTT	CAWSVRGRVQHQPQHF
TRBV6-6	-	TRBJ1-1	-	TGTGCCAGCAACCCTAGACAGAATATGAACACTGAAGCTTTCTTT	CASNPRQNMNTEAFF
TRBV5-1	TRBD1	TRBJ1-3	-	TGCGCCAGCAGCTGGTCCGGGACAGGGTCTGGAAACACCATATATTTT	CASSWSGTGSGNTIYF
TRBV5-1	-	TRBJ2-4	-	TGCGCCAGCAGCTTGGCGAGTAGCGTAAACGCCAAAAACATTCAGTACTTC	CASSLASSVNAKNIQYF
TRBV18	-	TRBJ1-2	-	TGTGCCAGCTCACCAGAACAGGCGTCCTATGGCTACACCTTC	CASSPEQASYGYTF
TRBV7-8	TRBD2	TRBJ2-1	-	TGTGCCAGCAGCCCGGGACTAGCGGGTACGGGGTATGAGCAGTTCTTC	CASSPGLAGTGYEQFF
TRBV5-4	-	TRBJ1-1	large	TGTGCCAGCAGCTTGGGCGGCACAAACACTGAAGCTTTCTTT	CASSLGGTNTEAFF
TRBV5-1	TRBD2	TRBJ2-3	-	TGCGCCAGCAGCGCGGGAGCGGGGGGGCCGAGCACAGATACGCAGTATTTT	CASSAGAGGPSTDTQYF
TRBV9	-	TRBJ2-1	-	TGTGCCAGCAGCGTAGGGTCGTCTCCAAGCTCCTACAATGAGCAGTTCTTC	CASSVGSSPSSYNEQFF
TRBV6-6	-	TRBJ1-1	-	TGTGCCAGCAGTTTTGACACCCAGCTGAACACTGAAGCTTTCTTT	CASSFDTQLNTEAFF
TRBV5-1	TRBD2	TRBJ2-3	-	TGCGCCTCCCGACGAGGAAGCGGGAGTGGCGCAGATACGCAGTATTTT	CASRRGSGSGADTQYF
TRBV29-1	-	TRBJ2-7	-	TGCAGCGTCGACAGTACCTACGAGCAGTACTTC	CSVDSTYEQYF
TRBV30	-	TRBJ2-2	-	TGTGCCTGGAGTGTAACCGGCGGGGCCTTCACCGGGGAGCTGTTTTTT	CAWSVTGGAFTGELFF
TRBV19	TRBD1	TRBJ1-5	-	TGTGCCAGTAGTAAGGCAGGGGGGTATCAGCCCCAGCATTTT	CASSKAGGYQPQHF
TRBV7-9	-	TRBJ1-1	once	TGTGCCAGCAGCTTACTGTCTGTGAACACTGAAGCTTTCTTT	CASSLLSVNTEAFF
TRBV10-3	TRBD1	TRBJ1-1	-	TGTGCCATCAGTGATCAGACAGGGATCCCCACTGAAGCTTTCTTT	CAISDQTGIPTEAFF